This T cell receptor beta chain was sequenced for a study of T-cell reconstitution after alpha-beta-depleted transplantation in children. The germline V gene encodes CDR1 SGHKS and CDR2 YYEKEE (reference sequence). The CDR3 consists of 14 residues. V gave up 0 bases and J gave up 2 bases, with 8 bases separating them. TCRbeta library construction was performed incorporating unique molecular identifiers. MiXCR, run by TCRdb on the PCR reads, gives a single entry per CDR3 protein. The sample consists of 120,000 or so distinct CDR3 sequences, 10% of them appearing once. This clonotype was recorded at least ten times.

The sample consisted of PBMCs from the stem cell graft donor, taken from the stem cell graft. This TCR derives from a human donor who donated a stem cell graft to a child with acute lymphoblastic leukemia. This chain uses TRBV5-5 with TRBJ1-2, with no clear D. The CDR3 region has the DNA TGTGCCAGCAGCTTGGATCAGTCCAACTATGGCTACACCTTC. Its translation is CASSLDQSNYGYTF.